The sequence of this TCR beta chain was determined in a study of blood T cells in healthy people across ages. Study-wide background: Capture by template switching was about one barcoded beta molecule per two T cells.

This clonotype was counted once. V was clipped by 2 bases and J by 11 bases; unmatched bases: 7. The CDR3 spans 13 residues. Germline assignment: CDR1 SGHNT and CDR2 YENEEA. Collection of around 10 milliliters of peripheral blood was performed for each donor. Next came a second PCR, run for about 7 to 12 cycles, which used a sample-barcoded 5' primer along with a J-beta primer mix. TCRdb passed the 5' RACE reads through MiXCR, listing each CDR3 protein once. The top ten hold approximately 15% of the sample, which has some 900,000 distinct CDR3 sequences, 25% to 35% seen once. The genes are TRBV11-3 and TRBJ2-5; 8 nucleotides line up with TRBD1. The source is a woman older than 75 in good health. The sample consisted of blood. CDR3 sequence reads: CASSLTRGREQYF. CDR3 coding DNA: TGTGCCAGCAGCTTAACCAGGGGGCGAGAGCAGTACTTC.